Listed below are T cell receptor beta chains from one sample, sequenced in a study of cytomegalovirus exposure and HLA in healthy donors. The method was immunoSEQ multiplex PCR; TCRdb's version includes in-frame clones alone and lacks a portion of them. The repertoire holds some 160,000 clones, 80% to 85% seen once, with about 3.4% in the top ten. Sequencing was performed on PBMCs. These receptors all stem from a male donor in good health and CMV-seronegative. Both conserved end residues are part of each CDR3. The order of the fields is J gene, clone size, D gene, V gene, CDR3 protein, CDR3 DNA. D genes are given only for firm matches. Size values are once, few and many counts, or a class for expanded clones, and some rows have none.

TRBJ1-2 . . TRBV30 CASPPTGPYGYTF TGTGCCTCGCCACCGACAGGCCCCTATGGCTACACCTTC
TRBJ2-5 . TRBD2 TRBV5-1 CASSRGLAGGRETQYF TGCGCCAGCAGCCGGGGACTAGCGGGAGGGAGAGAGACCCAGTACTTC
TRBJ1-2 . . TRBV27 CASSEGGNYGYTF TGTGCCAGCTCCGAGGGGGGGAACTATGGCTACACCTTC
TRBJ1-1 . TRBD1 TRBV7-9 CASRLTGGEAFF TGTGCCAGCAGATTAACAGGGGGAGAAGCTTTCTTT
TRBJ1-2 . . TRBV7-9 CASSLPTDTYGYTF TGTGCCAGCAGCTTACCTACGGACACCTATGGCTACACCTTC
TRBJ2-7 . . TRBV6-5 CASSYFGMGYEQYF TGTGCCAGCAGTTACTTCGGGATGGGGTACGAGCAGTACTTC
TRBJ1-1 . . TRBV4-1 CASSQRDIGAEAFF TGCGCCAGCAGCCAGAGGGACATCGGCGCTGAAGCTTTCTTT
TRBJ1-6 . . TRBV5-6 CASSPYGGRNSPLHF TGTGCCAGCAGCCCCTATGGAGGGCGTAATTCACCCCTCCACTTT
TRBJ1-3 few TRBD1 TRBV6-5 CATTDRENTGNTIYF TGTGCCACAACGGACAGGGAGAATACTGGAAACACCATATATTTT
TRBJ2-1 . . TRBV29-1 CSVVQGYNEQFF TGCAGCGTTGTACAGGGCTACAATGAGCAGTTCTTC
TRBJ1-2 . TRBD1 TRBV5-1 CASSSRGQGGDGYTF TGCGCCAGCAGCTCTCGGGGACAGGGTGGAGATGGCTACACCTTC
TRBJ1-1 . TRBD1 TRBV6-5 CASRDRARGRAFF TGTGCCAGCAGAGACAGGGCCCGGGGGCGGGCTTTCTTT
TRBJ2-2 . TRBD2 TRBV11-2 CASRKAPSGSSGELFF TGTGCCAGCAGAAAAGCGCCTAGCGGGAGTTCCGGGGAGCTGTTTTTT
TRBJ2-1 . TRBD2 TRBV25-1 CASSEVRGRIDEQFF TGTGCCAGCAGTGAAGTTCGCGGGAGGATCGATGAGCAGTTCTTC
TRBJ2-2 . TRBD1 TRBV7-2 CASSLVTGAAGELFF TGTGCCAGCAGCTTAGTTACAGGGGCGGCCGGGGAGCTGTTTTTT
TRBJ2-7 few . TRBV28 CASRGGYEQYF TGTGCCAGCAGGGGGGGATACGAGCAGTACTTC
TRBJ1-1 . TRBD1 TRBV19 CASILTGSNTEAFF TGTGCCAGTATCTTGACAGGGTCGAACACTGAAGCTTTCTTT
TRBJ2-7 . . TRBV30 CAWSDLTEISYEQYF TGTGCCTGGAGTGATCTGACAGAAATCTCCTACGAGCAGTACTTC
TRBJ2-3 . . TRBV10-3 CAISDSGVSTDTQYF TGTGCCATCAGTGATTCCGGAGTCAGCACAGATACGCAGTATTTT
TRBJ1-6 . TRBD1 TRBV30 CAWSRQGSSPLHF TGTGCCTGGAGTCGACAGGGATCCTCACCCCTCCACTTT
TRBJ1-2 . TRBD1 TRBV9 CASSVARQGPDYGYTF TGTGCCAGCAGCGTAGCTCGACAGGGACCTGACTATGGCTACACCTTC
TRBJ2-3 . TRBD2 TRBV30 CAWTGTSGTHSTDTQYF TGTGCCTGGACCGGGACTAGCGGCACCCATAGCACAGATACGCAGTATTTT
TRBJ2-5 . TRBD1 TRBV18 CASSPPEQGNKGTQYF TGTGCCAGCTCACCACCGGAACAGGGGAACAAAGGGACCCAGTACTTC
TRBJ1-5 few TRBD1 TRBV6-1 CASSAGDSRNQPQHF TGTGCCAGCAGTGCGGGGGACAGCCGGAATCAGCCCCAGCATTTT
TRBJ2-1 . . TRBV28 CASSLFLGSDSYNEQFF TGTGCCAGCAGTTTATTCCTTGGGAGTGACTCCTACAATGAGCAGTTCTTC
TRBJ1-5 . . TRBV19 CATLAYQGISNQPQHF TGTGCCACCTTAGCATACCAGGGGATAAGCAATCAGCCCCAGCATTTT
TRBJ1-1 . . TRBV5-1 CASRRILGALADTEAFF TGCGCCAGCAGGCGAATCTTAGGGGCGTTAGCGGACACTGAAGCTTTCTTT
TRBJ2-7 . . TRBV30 CAWNSGRTYEQYF TGTGCCTGGAACAGTGGAAGGACCTACGAGCAGTACTTC
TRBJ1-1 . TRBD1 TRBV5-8 CASSIGTALNTEAFF TGTGCCAGCAGCATCGGGACAGCTCTGAACACTGAAGCTTTCTTT
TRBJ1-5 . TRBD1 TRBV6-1 CATRTGGSNQPQHF TGTGCCACAAGAACAGGGGGTAGCAATCAGCCCCAGCATTTT
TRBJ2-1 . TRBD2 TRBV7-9 CSSSPTSGSYNEQFF TGTTCCAGCAGCCCGACTAGCGGGTCTTACAATGAGCAGTTCTTC
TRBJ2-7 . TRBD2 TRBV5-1 CASSLERGVLYEQYF TGCGCCAGCAGCTTGGAGCGGGGGGTACTCTACGAGCAGTACTTC
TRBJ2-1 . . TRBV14 CASSRLGGNNEQFF TGTGCCAGCAGCCGACTCGGGGGTAACAATGAGCAGTTCTTC
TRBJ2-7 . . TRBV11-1 CASSLRTGSSYEQYF TGTGCCAGCAGCCTGCGAACAGGTAGCTCCTACGAGCAGTACTTC
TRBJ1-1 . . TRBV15 CATSRDLDGQGPEAFF TGTGCCACCAGCAGAGATTTAGACGGTCAGGGGCCTGAAGCTTTCTTT
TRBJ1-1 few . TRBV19 CASSYAVGTSNTEAFF TGTGCCAGTAGTTACGCGGTGGGGACTTCGAACACTGAAGCTTTCTTT
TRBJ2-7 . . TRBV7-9 CASSSSSYEQYF TGTGCCAGCAGCTCGAGCTCCTACGAGCAGTACTTC
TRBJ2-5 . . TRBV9 CASSVAGRPGSAQYF TGTGCCAGCAGCGTAGCGGGCAGGCCGGGGTCGGCCCAGTACTTC
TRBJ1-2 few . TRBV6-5 CASSPDRYNYGYTF TGTGCCAGCAGCCCCGACAGATATAACTATGGCTACACCTTC
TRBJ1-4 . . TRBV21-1 CASSKVPQGASNEKLFF TGTGCCAGCAGCAAAGTGCCACAGGGGGCATCTAATGAAAAACTGTTTTTT